The 15 T cell receptor beta chains below were found in one sample sequenced in a study of OX40 agonist ivuxolimab in advanced cancers. Libraries were prepared by immunoSEQ multiplex PCR; TCRdb keeps only in-frame clonotypes and omits some of them. The sample consists of 95,000 to 150,000 clones, 85% to 95% of them appearing once. The sequencing here drew on CD4+ or CD8+ T cells sorted from blood, taken in a trial of the OX40 agonist ivuxolimab. The receptor set was obtained from an adult with an advanced solid tumor such as melanoma, head and neck, liver or kidney cancer.

J is TRBJ1-6 and V is TRBV4-2, with D possibly TRBD1 on 5 matching bases. Per the germline V gene, CDR1 is LGHNA and CDR2 is YNFKEQ. Trimming stripped 1 base from V and 8 bases from J, with 12 bases between. The CDR3 has 15 amino acids. The CDR3 spells CASSQGAAGDSPLHF. The CDR3 region has the DNA TGTGCCAGCAGCCAAGGGGCAGCGGGGGATTCACCCCTCCACTTT.

The genes are TRBV18 and TRBJ2-5; D possibly corresponds to TRBD1 (5 bases). CDR3 length: 13 amino acids. Germline-derived CDR1 and CDR2 are KGHSH and LQKENI. V was clipped by 6 bases and J by 5 bases, with 13 bases between them. The CDR3: CASSPISGETQYF. The CDR3 DNA is TGTGCCAGCTCCCCAATTTCAGGGGAGACCCAGTACTTC. The full variable domain, with the rest looked up from reference TRBV18 and TRBJ2-5, is NAGVMQNPRHLVRRRGQEARLRCSPMKGHSHVYWYRQLPEEGLKFMVYLQKENIIDESGMPKERFSAEFPKEGPSILRIQQVVRGDSAAYFCASSPISGETQYFGPGTRLLVL.

The V call is TRBV11-2, the J call TRBJ2-3, with D unresolved. Germline V gives CDR1 SGHAT, CDR2 FQNNGV. Trimming took off 6 bases at V and 5 bases at J, with 18 bases between the two ends. The CDR3 consists of 15 residues. The CDR3 loop reads CASSIPGPAVDTQYF. The CDR3 nucleotides read TGTGCCAGCAGTATACCCGGACCGGCGGTAGATACGCAGTATTTT.

In the case of this clone: One end of the junction varies from germline; a read error may be responsible. The rearrangement joins TRBV18 to TRBJ2-2; tentatively, D is TRBD2 (5 bases). This CDR3 has 13 amino acids. In germline, CDR1 is KGHSH, CDR2 LQKENI. The CDR3 DNA reads TGTGCCAGCTCTCCACTAGTTGCCGGGGAGCTGTTTTTT. It is translated as CASSPLVAGELFF.

The CDR3 DNA is TGTGCTAGTCGTCGGGACACTTTCTACGAGCAGTACTTC. As protein: CASRRDTFYEQYF. The chain combines TRBV12-5 with TRBJ2-7, with a possible D match to TRBD1 (6 bases). V was cut by 8 bases and J by 3 bases, with 14 bases left in between. Germline V CDR1 and CDR2: LGHNT, FRNRAP. The CDR3 length is 13 residues.

The table lists this clone with a count of one. This chain uses TRBV10-3 with TRBJ1-2, with 8 positions matching TRBD1. The CDR3 spans 13 residues. Per germline, CDR1 ENHRY and CDR2 SYGVKD. V lost 7 bases and J lost 4; bases outside the gene matches: 5. The CDR3 reads CAIMGQEIYGYTF. DNA of the CDR3: TGTGCCATCATGGGACAGGAGATCTATGGCTACACCTTC.

This chain joins TRBV6-1 and TRBJ2-1; 10 bases align to TRBD1. V lost 1 base to trimming and J lost 10 bases; unmatched junction nucleotides: 10. The CDR3 has 16 residues. The germline V gene has CDR1 MNHNS and CDR2 SASEGT. The DNA of the CDR3 is TGTGCCAGCAGTGAAGAGGGGACAGGGGCGGTCCGAGAGCAGTTCTTC. Translating it yields CASSEEGTGAVREQFF.

The gene calls are TRBV27 and TRBJ1-6; D might be TRBD1 (5 bases). Trimming took 2 bases from V and 9 from J, leaving 5 bases between them. Germline CDR1 MNHEY, CDR2 SMNVEV (reference sequence). The CDR3 covers 12 residues. The CDR3 coding sequence is TGTGCCAGCAGTTTACAGGGTTCACCCCTCCACTTT. It encodes CASSLQGSPLHF.

The chain uses TRBV7-9 and TRBJ2-7; D is tentatively TRBD1 or TRBD2 (5 bases each). Germline CDR1 reads SEHNR; CDR2 reads FQNEAQ (reference sequence). Trimming stripped 7 bases from V and 0 bases from J, with 16 bases between. This CDR3 region has 15 residues. Here the CDR3 reads CASTRGAGTSYEQYF. In nucleotides, the CDR3 is TGTGCCAGCACCCGAGGTGCAGGGACCTCCTACGAGCAGTACTTC.

About this clone itself: At one boundary the junction diverges from the germline segment, which might be a read error. This chain uses TRBV10-3 with TRBJ2-7; D possibly uses TRBD1 or TRBD2 (5 bases each). Germline values: CDR1 ENHRY, CDR2 SYGVKD. This CDR3 contains 13 residues. In nucleotides, the CDR3 is TGTGCCATCAGGAGGGACGCCTCCCACGAGCAGTACTTC. It encodes CAIRRDASHEQYF.

DNA for the CDR3: TGTGCCAGCAGTTACGCGGGACTGGCGGAGACCCAGTACTTC. Its protein is CASSYAGLAETQYF. The chain carries TRBV6-6 and TRBJ2-5, with D maybe TRBD2 (6 bases). From germline, CDR1 is MNHNY and CDR2 SVGAGI (reference sequence). The CDR3 has 14 residues. Trimming left V 2 bases short and J 5 bases short, with 12 bases between.

The V call is TRBV5-1, the J call TRBJ2-5; tentatively, D is TRBD2 (7 bases). The CDR3 contains 21 residues. Germline lookup yields CDR1 SGHRS and CDR2 YFSETQ. V was cut by 0 bases and J by 4 bases, with 31 bases left in between. CDR3 in DNA: TGCGCCAGCAGCTTGGCCCGGGGGCAATGGAGGGAGGGCCATGAAGGAGAGACCCAGTACTTC. This encodes CASSLARGQWREGHEGETQYF.

This clone was seen a handful of times. The chain recombines TRBV14 with TRBJ2-7; 8 bases fit TRBD2. Per the germline V gene, CDR1 is SGHDN and CDR2 is FVKESK. This CDR3 spans 15 amino acids. Trimming took 0 bases from V and 4 from J; bases not matched to a gene: 5. The CDR3 loop is CASSQDRSGSYEQYF. DNA of the CDR3: TGTGCCAGCAGCCAAGATCGCAGCGGGAGTTACGAGCAGTACTTC.

V gene TRBV28 combines with J gene TRBJ1-4, with TRBD1 identical over 7 bases. With V trimmed by 4 bases and J by 8 bases, 7 bases remained unmatched. Germline-derived CDR1 and CDR2 are MDHEN and SYDVKM. The CDR3 has 14 residues. CDR3: CASSSDRSGEKLFF. The CDR3 region has the DNA TGTGCCAGCAGTTCGGACAGGAGTGGGGAAAAACTGTTTTTT.

V gene TRBV16 combines with J gene TRBJ2-7, with 7 bases matching TRBD2. Germline V gene sequence: CDR1 KGHSY, CDR2 FQNENV. The CDR3 runs 14 residues. V trimming: 1 base; J trimming: 11 bases; junction bases outside the gene matches: 11. The CDR3 spells CASSQFEVGGPKYF. CDR3 in DNA: TGTGCCAGCAGCCAATTTGAAGTGGGAGGGCCGAAGTACTTC.